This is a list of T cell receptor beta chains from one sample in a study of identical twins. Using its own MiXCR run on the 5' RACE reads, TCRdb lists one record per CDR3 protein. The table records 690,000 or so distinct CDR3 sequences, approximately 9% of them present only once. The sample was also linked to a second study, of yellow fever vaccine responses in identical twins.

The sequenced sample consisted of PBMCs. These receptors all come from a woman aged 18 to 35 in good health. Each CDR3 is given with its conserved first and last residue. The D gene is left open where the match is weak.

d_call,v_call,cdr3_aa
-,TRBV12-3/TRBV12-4,CASSTRGAEELFF
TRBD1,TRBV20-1,CSAEGGQSYNEQFF
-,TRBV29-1,CSVGHRTNTEAFF
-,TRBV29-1,CSSKSGSYEQYF
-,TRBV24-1,CATSDARGKYEQYF
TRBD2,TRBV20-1,CSATVPSGGSFSTDTQYF
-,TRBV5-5,CASSLEDRLSSYNSPLHF
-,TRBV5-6,CASSLQGRSPLHF
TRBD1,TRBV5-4,CASSLEDRGTDTQYF
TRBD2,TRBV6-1,CASRGAGASGELFF
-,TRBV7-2,CASSLVWGTGELFF
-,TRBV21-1,CASITYEQYF
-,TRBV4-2,CASSQEPGGTGELFF
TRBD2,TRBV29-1,CSVRAGGDTQYF
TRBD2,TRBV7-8,CASSLMRGLAGAIQETQYF
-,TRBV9,CASSGSWGSSYNSPLHF
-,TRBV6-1,CASSGNGGGGTEAFF
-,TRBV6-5,CASSYSRSSYNEQFF
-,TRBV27,CASSTDPGRIPYNEQFF
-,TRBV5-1,CASSLVGDDEQFF
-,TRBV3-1,CASSQGETGGNTIYF
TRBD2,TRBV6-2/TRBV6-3,CASTEDWEGEQFF
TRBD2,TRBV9,CASSVDAGGDEQFF
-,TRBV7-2,CASSLGSGLYGYTF
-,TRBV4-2,CASSPRVTDRTGYTF
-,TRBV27,CASSPLQGGKAFF
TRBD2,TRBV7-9,CASSPGRGAPYNEQFF
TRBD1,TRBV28,CASSFYRGGNQPQHF
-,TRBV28,CASSLEGRQQYF
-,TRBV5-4,CASSLAVGGPLQETQYF
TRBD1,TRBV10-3,CAISPGTGMAEQYF
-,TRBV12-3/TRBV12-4,CASSFSIDGLYEQYF
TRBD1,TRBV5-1,CASSLGGQASLGYTF
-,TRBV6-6,CASRTTGGYTF
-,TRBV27,CASSLVSPTYEQYF
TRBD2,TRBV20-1,CSARDERGSTDTQYF
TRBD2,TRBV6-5,CASSYSISSGSVNEQFF
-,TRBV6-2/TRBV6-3,CASSETGGLTEAFF
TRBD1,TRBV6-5,CASSYDRVHNEQFF
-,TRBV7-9,CASSWDQHTDTQYF
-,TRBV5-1,CASSLEPDSYEQYF
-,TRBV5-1,CASSLYGDTGELFF
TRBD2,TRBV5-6,CASSKRGLAGYTDTQYF
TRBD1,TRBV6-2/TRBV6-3,CASSRTGGDYNEQFF